Here is one TCR beta chain with its context. Method: immunoSEQ multiplex PCR; TCRdb's copy keeps in-frame clones and lacks some. This table holds 12,000 or so clones, around 84% found once. This sample was included in a study of T cell changes during pregnancy in multiple sclerosis. The germline CDR1 and CDR2 sequences are GTSNPN and SVGIG (reference sequence). V was pared by 1 base and J by 10 bases, with 13 bases of the junction left unmatched. The CDR3 covers 15 residues. Here the sequenced sample was CD8+ T cells from peripheral blood mononuclear cells, taken after pregnancy. The chain uses TRBV30 and TRBJ2-1; TRBD2 matches at 7 bases. This clonotype was obtained from a female donor in good health, enrolled as a control in a pregnancy study. The DNA for the CDR3 is TGTGCCTGGAGTGAAGCCTCGGGACTATCGGGAGAGCAGTTCTTC. This codes for CAWSEASGLSGEQFF. Together with reference TRBV30 and TRBJ2-1, the CDR3 gives the full variable domain: SQTIHQWPATLVQPVGSPLSLECTVEGTSNPNLYWYRQAAGRGLQLLFYSVGIGQISSEVPQNLSASRPQDRQFILSSKKLLLSDSGFYLCAWSEASGLSGEQFFGPGTRLTVL.